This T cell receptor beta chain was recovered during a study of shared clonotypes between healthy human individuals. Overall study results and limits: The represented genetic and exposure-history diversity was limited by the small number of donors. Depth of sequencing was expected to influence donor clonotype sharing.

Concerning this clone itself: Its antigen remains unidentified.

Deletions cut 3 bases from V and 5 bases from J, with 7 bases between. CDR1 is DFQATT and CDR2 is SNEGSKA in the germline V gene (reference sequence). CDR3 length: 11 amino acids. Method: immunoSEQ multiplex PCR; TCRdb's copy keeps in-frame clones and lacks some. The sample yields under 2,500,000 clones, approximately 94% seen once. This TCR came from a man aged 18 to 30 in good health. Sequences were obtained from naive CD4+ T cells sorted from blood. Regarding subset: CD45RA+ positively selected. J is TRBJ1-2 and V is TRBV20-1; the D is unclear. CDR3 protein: CSASSPYGYTF. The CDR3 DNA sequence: TGCAGTGCTAGCAGCCCGTATGGCTACACCTTC.